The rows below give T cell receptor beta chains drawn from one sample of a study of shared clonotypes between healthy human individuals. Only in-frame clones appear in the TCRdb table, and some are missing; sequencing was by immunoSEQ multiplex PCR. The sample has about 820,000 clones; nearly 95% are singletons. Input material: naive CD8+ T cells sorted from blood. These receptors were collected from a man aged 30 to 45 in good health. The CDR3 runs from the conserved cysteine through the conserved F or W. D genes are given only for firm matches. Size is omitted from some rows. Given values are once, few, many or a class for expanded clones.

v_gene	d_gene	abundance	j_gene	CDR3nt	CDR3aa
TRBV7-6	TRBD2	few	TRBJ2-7	TGTGCCAGCAGCTTCGCGGGAGTGTACGAGCAGTACTTC	CASSFAGVYEQYF
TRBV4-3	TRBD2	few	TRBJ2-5	TGCGCCAGCAGCCAAGATGGGAGGGCAGAGGAGACCCAGTACTTC	CASSQDGRAEETQYF
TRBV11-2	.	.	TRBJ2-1	TGTGCCAGCAGCTTAGACTTTACACCAACCTTCTACAATGAGCAGTTCTTC	CASSLDFTPTFYNEQFF
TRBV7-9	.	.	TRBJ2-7	TGTGCCAGCAGCTCCCGCCGGCGGGCACAAGGGGAATACGAGCAGTACTTC	CASSSRRRAQGEYEQYF
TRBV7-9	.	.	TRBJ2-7	TGTGCCAGCAGCTTCGCTGCGTACGAGCAGTACTTC	CASSFAAYEQYF
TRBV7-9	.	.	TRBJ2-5	TGTGCCAGCAGCACGGGGTCTCAAGAGACCCAGTACTTC	CASSTGSQETQYF
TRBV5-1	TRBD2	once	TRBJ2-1	TGCGCCAGCAGCCCTGGGACTAGCGGCTACAATGAGCAGTTCTTC	CASSPGTSGYNEQFF
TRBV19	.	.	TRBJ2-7	TGTGCCAGTAGTATCCAGGACGGGGCCTACGAGCAGTACTTC	CASSIQDGAYEQYF
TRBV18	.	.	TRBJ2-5	TGTGCCAGCTCACCACCCAACTGGGGGGAAGAGACCCAGTACTTC	CASSPPNWGEETQYF
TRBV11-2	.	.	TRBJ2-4	TGTGCCAGCAGCTTTGATATTATTCAGTACTTC	CASSFDIIQYF
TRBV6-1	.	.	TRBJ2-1	TGTGCCAGCAGTGAGGTGGGAGAGGCAAACAATGAGCAGTTCTTC	CASSEVGEANNEQFF
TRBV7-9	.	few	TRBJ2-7	TGTGCCAGCAGCTTAGAAGGGGCTGGCTCCTACGAGCAGTACTTC	CASSLEGAGSYEQYF
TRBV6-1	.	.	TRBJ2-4	TGTGCCAGCAGTCCAATCTGGGACGGAAAAAACATTCAGTACTTC	CASSPIWDGKNIQYF
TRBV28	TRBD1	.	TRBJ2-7	TGTGCCAGCAGTTTTGGACAGGGTGACGAGCAGTACTTC	CASSFGQGDEQYF
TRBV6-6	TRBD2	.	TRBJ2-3	TGTGCCAGCAGGTCCGGGACTAGCGGGACAGATACGCAGTATTTT	CASRSGTSGTDTQYF
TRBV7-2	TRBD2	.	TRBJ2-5	TGTGCCAGCAGCTTAGGGACTAGCGGGAGAGTTACGGAAGAGACCCAGTACTTC	CASSLGTSGRVTEETQYF
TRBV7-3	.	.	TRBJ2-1	TGTGCCAGCAGCTTAGACATAAACTACAATGAGCAGTTCTTC	CASSLDINYNEQFF
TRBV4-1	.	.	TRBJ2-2	TGCGCCAGCAGCCATTATCCACCCGTAACGAACACCGGGGAGCTGTTTTTT	CASSHYPPVTNTGELFF
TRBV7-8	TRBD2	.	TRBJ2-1	TGTGCCAGCAGCCCTGGACTAGCGGGCACCAATGAGCAGTTCTTC	CASSPGLAGTNEQFF
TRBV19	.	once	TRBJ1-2	TGTGCCAGTAGTATAGTTGAGACAAGATATGGCTACACCTTC	CASSIVETRYGYTF
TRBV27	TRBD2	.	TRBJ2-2	TGTGCCAGCAGTTTATCTAGCGGGGTGAACACCGGGGAGCTGTTTTTT	CASSLSSGVNTGELFF
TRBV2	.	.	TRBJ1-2	TGTGCCAGCAGCTTACTAGGGACCGGGGAGGGCGTCTATGGCTACACCTTC	CASSLLGTGEGVYGYTF
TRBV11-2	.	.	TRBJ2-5	TGTGCCAGCAGCCCTATGGGGGGCGGCTACGAGACCCAGTACTTC	CASSPMGGGYETQYF
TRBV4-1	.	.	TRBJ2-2	TGCGCCAGCAGTCCAGTGGGGGAGTTGAACACCGGGGAGCTGTTTTTT	CASSPVGELNTGELFF
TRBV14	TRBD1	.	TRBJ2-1	TGTGCCAGCAGCCATCATCTCGGACAGGGTGAATCCCCCAATGAGCAGTTCTTC	CASSHHLGQGESPNEQFF
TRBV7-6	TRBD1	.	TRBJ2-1	TGTGCCAGCAGCGCTCGACAGGGAGTTTTAAATGAGCAGTTCTTC	CASSARQGVLNEQFF
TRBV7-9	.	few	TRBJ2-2	TGTGCCAGCAGCTTAGTCCCCGGGGAGCTGTTTTTT	CASSLVPGELFF
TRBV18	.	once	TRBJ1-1	TGTGCCAGCTCACCACGGGAAGGTATGAACACTGAAGCTTTCTTT	CASSPREGMNTEAFF
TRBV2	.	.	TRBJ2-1	TGTGCCGACAATGAGCAGTTCTTC	CADNEQFF
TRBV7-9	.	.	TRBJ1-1	TGTGCCAGCAGAGGAGGGACTGAAGCTTTCTTT	CASRGGTEAFF
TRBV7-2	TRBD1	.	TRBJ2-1	TGTGCCAGCAGCTCCATACCGGGACAGGGTGACAATGAGCAGTTCTTC	CASSSIPGQGDNEQFF
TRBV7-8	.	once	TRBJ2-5	TGTGCCAGCAGCTTAAAGGAGTACCAAGAGACCCAGTACTTC	CASSLKEYQETQYF
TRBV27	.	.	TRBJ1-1	TGTGCCAGCAGTTCCCGCGGGACTGAAGCTTTCTTT	CASSSRGTEAFF
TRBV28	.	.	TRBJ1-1	TGTGCCAGCAGTTTCGAGGGCATGAACACTGAAGCTTTCTTT	CASSFEGMNTEAFF
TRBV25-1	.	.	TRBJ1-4	TGTGCCAGCGGTGTGGCTAATGAAAAACTGTTTTTT	CASGVANEKLFF
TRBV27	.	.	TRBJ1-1	TGTGCCAGCAGTTTAGGTGGGGCGAACACTGAAGCTTTCTTT	CASSLGGANTEAFF
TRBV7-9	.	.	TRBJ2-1	TGTGCCAGCAGCTTAAGTAACAATGAGCAGTTCTTC	CASSLSNNEQFF
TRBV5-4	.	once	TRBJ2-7	TGTGCCAGCAGCTTGAAAGGAACTTCCTACGAGCAGTACTTC	CASSLKGTSYEQYF
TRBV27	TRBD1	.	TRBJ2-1	TGTGCCAGCAGTGTGGACAGGCGCAATGAGCAGTTCTTC	CASSVDRRNEQFF
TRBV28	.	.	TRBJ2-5	TGTGCCAGCAGCCAAACCCCGGGCAGGGGGGGTCAAGAGACCCAGTACTTC	CASSQTPGRGGQETQYF
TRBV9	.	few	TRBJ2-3	TGTGCCAGCAGCGTAGCTGTGGGGTTAGATACGCAGTATTTT	CASSVAVGLDTQYF